A single sample gave rise to the 8 T cell receptor beta chains below, sequenced in a study of T cell responses to AZD1222 COVID-19 vaccine. The assay was immunoSEQ multiplex PCR, and TCRdb's table has in-frame clones only and misses some. The sample shows over 150,000 clones, 88% of them seen only once. The source material was peripheral blood, sampled on day 0 of AZD1222 vaccination. The receptors were sampled from an adult in good health.

The gene calls are TRBV19 and TRBJ2-3; 11 bases match TRBD2. The CDR3 sequence is 13 residues long. CDR1 and CDR2 (germline): LNHDA, SQIVND (reference sequence). The ends lost 5 bases at V and 10 bases at J; junction bases unmatched: 5. The CDR3 here is CASSRQGLAAQYF. The CDR3 DNA is TGTGCCAGTAGTCGACAGGGACTAGCGGCGCAGTATTTT.

The chain combines TRBV5-1 with TRBJ2-2; 9 bases are a match to TRBD2. Germline lookup yields CDR1 SGHRS and CDR2 YFSETQ. Trimming cost V 1 base and J 6 bases; bases outside gene matches: 7. The CDR3 has 16 amino acids. The CDR3 sequence: CASSLNGGGAPGELFF. The CDR3 nucleotides read TGCGCCAGCAGCTTGAATGGCGGGGGGGCCCCCGGGGAGCTGTTTTTT.

The chain uses TRBV9 and TRBJ2-3, with D possibly TRBD1 on 7 matching bases. The V gene's germline CDR1 is SGDLS and CDR2 YYNGEE. The CDR3 runs 16 residues. V lost 3 bases and J lost 2, with 16 bases in between. This chain's CDR3 is CASSAGTGDFTDTQYF. CDR3 nucleotide sequence: TGTGCCAGCAGCGCCGGCACAGGGGACTTCACAGATACGCAGTATTTT.

The V gene is TRBV14, the J gene TRBJ1-2; D is undetermined. Germline CDR1 reads SGHDN; CDR2 reads FVKESK. V dropped 0 bases and J dropped 8 bases, with 7 bases sitting between them. This CDR3 comprises 12 residues. CDR3 region: CASSQDYRGYTF. The CDR3 region has the DNA TGTGCCAGCAGCCAAGACTATAGGGGCTACACCTTC.

Points on this clone: The same CDR3 also results from other DNA sequences found in this sample. This chain links TRBV18 with TRBJ1-1, with D tentatively TRBD1 (5 bases). This CDR3 spans 13 amino acids. V lost 3 bases to trimming and J lost 0 bases, with 5 bases between them. The germline CDR1 and CDR2 sequences are KGHSH and LQKENI. The CDR3 loop reads CASSPDMNTEAFF. Here the CDR3 DNA reads TGTGCCAGCTCACCGGACATGAACACTGAAGCTTTCTTT.

The rearrangement joins TRBV14 to TRBJ2-3, with 8 bases that match TRBD1. The CDR3 consists of 16 residues. CDR1 and CDR2 from the germline V gene are SGHDN and FVKESK. V shed 0 bases and J 6 bases; nucleotides not matched to a gene: 8. The CDR3 spells CASSQEFQGARDTQYF. The CDR3 nucleotides read TGTGCCAGCAGCCAAGAGTTCCAGGGGGCGAGGGATACGCAGTATTTT.

J is TRBJ1-1 and V is TRBV5-4; tentatively, D is TRBD1 (6 bases). This CDR3 is built from 15 residues. CDR1 is SGHNT and CDR2 is YYREEE in the germline V gene (reference sequence). The V end lost 4 bases, the J end lost 4 bases, and 17 bases lay between the germline ends. CDR3 nucleotides: TGTGCCAGCAGCGGCGGCCAGGGGAGTAGCACTGAAGCTTTCTTT. It codes for CASSGGQGSSTEAFF.

There are a few counts of this clone. The V and J genes are TRBV20-1 and TRBJ2-2; D remains unclear. Trimming removed 3 bases at V and 1 base at J, with 18 bases between. The CDR3 contains 17 residues. Germline CDR1 reads DFQATT; CDR2 reads SNEGSKA (reference sequence). The CDR3 protein is CSASPPRRRMNTGELFF. The DNA for the CDR3 is TGCAGTGCTAGTCCCCCCCGTCGACGGATGAACACCGGGGAGCTGTTTTTT.